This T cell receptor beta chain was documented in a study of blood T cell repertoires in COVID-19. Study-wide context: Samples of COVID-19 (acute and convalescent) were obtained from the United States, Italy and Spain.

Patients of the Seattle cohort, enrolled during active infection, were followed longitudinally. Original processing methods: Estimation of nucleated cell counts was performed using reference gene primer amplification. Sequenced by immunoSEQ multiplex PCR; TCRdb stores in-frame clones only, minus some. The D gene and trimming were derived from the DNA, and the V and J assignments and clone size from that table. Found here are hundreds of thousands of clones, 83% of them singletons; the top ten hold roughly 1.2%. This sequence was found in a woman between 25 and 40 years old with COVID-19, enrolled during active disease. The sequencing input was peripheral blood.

The CDR3 is CASLSAGGYLGGYTF. For the CDR3, the DNA is TGTGCCAGCTTATCGGCAGGGGGCTATCTTGGGGGCTACACCTTC. The chain employs TRBV6-6 and TRBJ1-2; TRBD1 agrees at 8 bases. From germline, CDR1 is MNHNY and CDR2 SVGAGI (reference sequence). V gave up 8 bases and J gave up 8 bases; unmatched junction bases: 16. The CDR3 consists of 15 residues.